Following are 30 T cell receptor beta chains from one sample sequenced in a study of T cells after yellow fever vaccination. One entry per CDR3 protein results from TCRdb running MiXCR on the 5' RACE reads. The data contain 300,000 to 400,000 distinct CDR3 sequences, 4% of them singletons. The sample here was PBMCs, taken 5 days after the yellow fever booster vaccination. The source of these receptors is a man aged 18 to 35 who received the YFV17D yellow fever vaccine.

V is TRBV27 and J is TRBJ2-3, with D uncertain. The CDR3 covers 14 residues. Germline CDR1 MNHEY, CDR2 SMNVEV (reference sequence). V shed 4 bases and J shed 0 bases, with 8 bases lying between them. CDR3 sequence: CASSYYPSTDTQYF. DNA for the CDR3: TGTGCCAGCAGTTACTATCCAAGCACAGATACGCAGTATTTT.

This clonotype was found many times. The chain has TRBV7-8 and TRBJ1-5, with 11 bases fitting TRBD1. The CDR3 runs 16 residues. Germline CDR1 and CDR2: SGHVS and FQNEAQ. Trimming took 4 bases from V and 8 from J; bases not matched to a gene: 10. The CDR3 nucleotides read TGTGCCAGCAGCTCCGGGGACAGGGGGTGGGGGAAGCCCCAGCATTTT. Translated: CASSSGDRGWGKPQHF. The variable domain in full, with the rest retrieved from reference TRBV7-8 and TRBJ1-5, is GAGVSQSPRYKVAKRGQDVALRCDPISGHVSLFWYQQALGQGPEFLTYFQNEAQLDKSGLPSDRFFAERPEGSVSTLKIQRTQQEDSAVYLCASSSGDRGWGKPQHFGDGTRLSIL.

This clonotype was seen repeatedly, ten times or more. The chain uses TRBV5-1 and TRBJ2-3; TRBD1 aligns across 8 bases. With V trimmed by 0 bases and J by 4 bases, 7 bases remained unmatched. This CDR3 spans 16 amino acids. The germline gives CDR1 SGHRS, CDR2 YFSETQ. The CDR3 loop is CASSLGDRRIPDTQYF. In DNA, the CDR3 is TGCGCCAGCAGCTTGGGGGACAGGAGAATCCCAGATACGCAGTATTTT.

This clonotype was seen a few times. V usage is TRBV4-2 and J usage is TRBJ2-1; 14 bases align to TRBD2. V shed 3 bases, J shed 6 bases, and the junction held 1 base outside the gene matches. Germline values: CDR1 LGHNA, CDR2 YNFKEQ. The CDR3 length is 15 residues. The CDR3 DNA reads TGTGCCAGCAGCCACGGACTAGCGGGGGGCAATGAGCAGTTCTTC. Translating gives CASSHGLAGGNEQFF.

This clonotype was counted a few times. The chain combines TRBV20-1 with TRBJ1-6; D perhaps matches TRBD1 (6 bases). Germline V lookup: CDR1 DFQATT, CDR2 SNEGSKA (reference sequence). The length of the CDR3 is 18 residues. Trimming stripped 0 bases from V and 0 bases from J, with 15 bases between. The CDR3 DNA reads as TGCAGTGCTAGAGAACCCGGGGGGGCGAGCTCCTATAATTCACCCCTCCACTTT. It yields the protein CSAREPGGASSYNSPLHF.

The chain joins TRBV5-1 to TRBJ2-7; perhaps TRBD1 as D (6 bases). The germline gives CDR1 SGHRS, CDR2 YFSETQ. Trimming pared 6 bases from V and 2 bases from J, leaving 15 bases between. This CDR3 region has 14 residues. In DNA form, the CDR3 reads TGCGCCAGCACCCTACAGGGTAGTACCTACGAGCAGTACGTC. As protein: CASTLQGSTYEQYV.

The chain employs TRBV20-1 and TRBJ2-5; TRBD1 aligns across 8 bases. J lost 2 bases, V lost 3 bases, and 11 bases had no gene match. The CDR3 sequence is 16 residues long. Looked up from germline, CDR1 is DFQATT and CDR2 is SNEGSKA (reference sequence). The CDR3 spells CSARGARGREQETQYF. The CDR3 nucleotides are TGCAGTGCTAGGGGCGCCAGGGGGCGAGAACAAGAGACCCAGTACTTC.

The rearrangement joins TRBV6-5 to TRBJ2-7, with unresolved D. Looked up from germline, CDR1 is MNHEY and CDR2 is SVGAGI. The CDR3 has 15 residues. V lost 3 bases to trimming and J lost 5 bases, with 17 bases between them. CDR3 coding DNA: TGTGCCAGCAGTTATGAGGCCCACTCGGCCAACGAGCAGTACGTC. Amino acid sequence: CASSYEAHSANEQYV.

Many counts were recorded for this clonotype. The rearrangement links TRBV4-1 to TRBJ2-4; 8 bases are a match to TRBD1. Losses at the gene ends were 3 bases for V and 5 bases for J; bases not matched to a gene: 3. The CDR3 has 14 residues. Germline V gene data show CDR1 as MGHRA and CDR2 as YSYEKL. The CDR3 region has the DNA TGCGCCAGCAGCCAGACAGGGGCCCAAAACATTCAGTACTTC. This codes for CASSQTGAQNIQYF.

This clonotype came up many times. The rearrangement joins TRBV9 to TRBJ2-1, with D possibly being TRBD2 (7 bases). This CDR3 is 16 amino acids long. Trimming took 0 bases from V and 0 from J, leaving 10 bases between them. The germline V gene encodes CDR1 SGDLS and CDR2 YYNGEE. The CDR3 loop reads CASSVEGGNSYNEQFF. The CDR3 DNA sequence: TGTGCCAGCAGCGTAGAGGGGGGGAACTCCTACAATGAGCAGTTCTTC.

The V gene is TRBV9, the J gene TRBJ2-2, with D hard to call. CDR3 size: 15 residues. Trimming took 1 base from V and 3 from J, leaving 10 bases between them. Germline lookup yields CDR1 SGDLS and CDR2 YYNGEE. Here the CDR3 reads CASSVRASHTGELFF. The CDR3 DNA reads as TGTGCCAGCAGCGTAAGGGCAAGTCACACCGGGGAGCTGTTTTTT.

This clonotype has at least ten counts. The J gene is TRBJ2-1, the V gene TRBV5-4, with TRBD1 matching over 9 bases. Looked up from germline, CDR1 is SGHNT and CDR2 is YYREEE (reference sequence). The CDR3 totals 13 residues. With V trimmed by 0 bases and J by 8 bases, 0 bases remained unmatched. DNA for the CDR3: TGTGCCAGCAGCTTGGGGACAGGGGATGAGCAGTTCTTC. It encodes CASSLGTGDEQFF.

This clonotype was recorded many times. The chain uses TRBV12-3 or TRBV12-4 and TRBJ2-5; 8 nucleotides line up with TRBD1. CDR3 length: 15 amino acids. V lost 3 bases, J lost 4 bases, and 7 bases stayed unmatched. The CDR3 sequence is CASSLGQGAIETQYF. As DNA, the CDR3 is TGTGCCAGCAGTTTGGGTCAGGGGGCAATAGAGACCCAGTACTTC.

The genes are TRBV28 and TRBJ2-2, with D possibly TRBD2 on 6 matching bases. Trimming shortened V by 3 bases and J by 6 bases, and 17 bases separated the two germline ends. This CDR3 is built from 16 residues. Per the germline V gene, CDR1 is MDHEN and CDR2 is SYDVKM. The CDR3 DNA follows: TGTGCCAGCAGTTTCCTACAATCCGGAGGGGCCGGGGAGCTGTTTTTT. Its translation is CASSFLQSGGAGELFF. Full variable domain (outside the CDR3, taken from reference TRBV28 and TRBJ2-2): DVKVTQSSRYLVKRTGEKVFLECVQDMDHENMFWYRQDPGLGLRLIYFSYDVKMKEKGDIPEGYSVSREKKERFSLILESASTNQTSMYLCASSFLQSGGAGELFFGEGSRLTVL.

This clonotype was seen repeatedly, ten times or more. The chain joins TRBV5-1 to TRBJ2-3; D is unresolved. This CDR3 has 16 amino acids. V dropped 4 bases and J dropped 4 bases, with 19 bases sitting between them. Germline V gene lookup returns CDR1 SGHRS and CDR2 YFSETQ. CDR3 sequence: CASSQVGLRVADTQYF. CDR3 DNA: TGCGCCAGCAGCCAAGTGGGCCTTCGTGTAGCAGATACGCAGTATTTT. Filled out from reference TRBV5-1 and TRBJ2-3, the complete variable domain reads KAGVTQTPRYLIKTRGQQVTLSCSPISGHRSVSWYQQTPGQGLQFLFEYFSETQRNKGNFPGRFSGRQFSNSRSEMNVSTLELGDSALYLCASSQVGLRVADTQYFGPGTRLTVL.

The CDR3, as DNA: TGCGCCAGCAGCCGAAAGGAGCCTGCCTACAATGAGCAGTTCTTC. Protein: CASSRKEPAYNEQFF. The rearrangement uses TRBV5-1 and TRBJ2-1; D call uncertain. The CDR3 totals 15 residues. Germline V lookup: CDR1 SGHRS, CDR2 YFSETQ. Deletions cut 4 bases from V and 2 bases from J, with 13 bases between.

V is TRBV12-5 and J is TRBJ2-2; 8 nucleotides agree with TRBD1. The V gene's germline CDR1 is LGHNT and CDR2 FRNRAP. The V and J ends lost 7 bases and 2 bases, in that order; junction bases with no gene match: 9. CDR3 length: 16 residues. The CDR3 DNA follows: TGTGCTAGTGTGAATGGACAGGGTCGAAACACCGGGGAGCTGTTTTTT. Translated: CASVNGQGRNTGELFF.

This chain joins TRBV14 and TRBJ2-2; no definite D call. From germline, CDR1 is SGHDN and CDR2 FVKESK. V dropped 0 bases and J dropped 1 base, with 6 bases sitting between them. The CDR3 loop spans 15 amino acids. This CDR3 reads CASSQDSENTGELFF. The CDR3 region has the DNA TGTGCCAGCAGCCAAGATTCCGAGAACACCGGGGAGCTGTTTTTT.

The chain couples TRBV6-6 to TRBJ1-6, with TRBD1 identical over 10 bases. V dropped 8 bases and J dropped 10; count of bases not matched to a gene: 8. This CDR3 is 14 amino acids long. Germline values: CDR1 MNHNY, CDR2 SVGAGI (reference sequence). This CDR3 reads CASLRDRGGSPLHF. CDR3 DNA: TGTGCCAGCCTCCGGGACAGGGGAGGATCACCCCTCCACTTT.

This sequence joins TRBV3-1 and TRBJ1-6, with TRBD1 matching over 8 bases. J gave up 12 bases and V 4 bases, and 8 bases lay outside the gene matches. CDR1 is LGHDT and CDR2 is YNNKEL in the germline V gene (reference sequence). The CDR3 sequence is 14 residues long. The DNA for the CDR3 is TGTGCCAGCAGCCTAGGAACCACAGGGGGACCCCTCCACTTT. It yields the protein CASSLGTTGGPLHF.

The chain employs TRBV7-9 and TRBJ2-2, with 8 bases matching TRBD2. The CDR3 runs 15 residues. The ends lost 5 bases at V and 2 bases at J; junction bases unmatched: 4. From germline, CDR1 is SEHNR and CDR2 FQNEAQ (reference sequence). In nucleotides, the CDR3 is TGTGCCAGCAGCCGAAGCGGGGGTAACACCGGGGAGCTGTTTTTT. It is translated as CASSRSGGNTGELFF.

The genes are TRBV18 and TRBJ1-1; no clear D. Germline V gene data show CDR1 as KGHSH and CDR2 as LQKENI. This CDR3 has 15 residues. V was clipped by 2 bases and J by 3 bases, with 13 bases between them. As DNA, the CDR3 is TGTGCCAGCTCACCATCGTACGGGGAAGACACTGAAGCTTTCTTT. This sequence encodes CASSPSYGEDTEAFF.

This clonotype was counted between two and nine times. The chain recombines TRBV7-9 with TRBJ1-2; tentative D call: TRBD1 (5 bases). Trimming took 7 bases from V and 0 from J, leaving 12 bases between them. The CDR3 runs 14 residues. In germline, CDR1 is SEHNR, CDR2 FQNEAQ (reference sequence). CDR3 sequence: CASTLGGTNYGYTF. The CDR3, as DNA: TGTGCCAGCACCCTGGGGGGGACTAACTATGGCTACACCTTC.

In this sample, this clonotype turned up a few times. V is TRBV25-1 and J is TRBJ2-7; possibly TRBD2 for D (5 bases). V was trimmed by 3 bases and J by 1 base, leaving 16 bases between them. Germline assignment: CDR1 MGHDK and CDR2 SYGVNS. This CDR3 spans 16 amino acids. DNA for the CDR3: TGTGCCAGCAGTGAGGAAGGGAGCGGTAGATCCTACGAGCAGTACTTC. Protein product: CASSEEGSGRSYEQYF.

This clonotype was recorded a few times. The chain employs TRBV2 and TRBJ1-2; D ambiguous. Germline loops: CDR1 SNHLY, CDR2 FYNNEI. Trimming left V 3 bases short and J 8 bases short, with 10 bases between. The CDR3 length is 12 residues. In DNA form, the CDR3 reads TGTGCCAGCAGTGACTCCCCTTCCGGCTACACCTTC. As protein: CASSDSPSGYTF. Using reference TRBV2 and TRBJ1-2 for the parts outside the CDR3, the full variable domain is EPEVTQTPSHQVTQMGQEVILRCVPISNHLYFYWYRQILGQKVEFLVSFYNNEISEKSEIFDDQFSVERPDGSNFTLKIRSTKLEDSAMYFCASSDSPSGYTFGSGTRLTVV.

This clonotype has at least ten counts. The chain couples TRBV5-5 to TRBJ2-3, with D uncertain. Germline V CDR1 and CDR2: SGHKS, YYEKEE (reference sequence). The CDR3 sequence is 14 residues long. V dropped 3 bases and J dropped 6 bases, with 14 bases sitting between them. The CDR3 coding sequence is TGTGCCAGCAGCTCCCAATGGGAATTTGATACGCAGTATTTT. Its translation: CASSSQWEFDTQYF.

This clonotype was detected a few times. This chain connects TRBV6-6 to TRBJ2-7; 9 nucleotides match TRBD1. Trimming took 6 bases from V and 2 from J; bases not matched to a gene: 5. CDR3 length: 14 residues. The germline V gene has CDR1 MNHNY and CDR2 SVGAGI (reference sequence). CDR3 sequence reads: CASRAGTGTYEQYV. The CDR3 DNA reads as TGTGCCAGCAGAGCCGGGACAGGGACCTACGAGCAGTACGTC.

This clonotype has only a few counts. The rearrangement links TRBV7-2 to TRBJ1-3; D remains ambiguous. The V and J ends lost 5 bases and 0 bases respectively, with 8 bases between them. This CDR3 is built from 14 residues. In germline, CDR1 is SGHTA, CDR2 FQGNSA. The CDR3 DNA sequence: TGTGCCAGCAGCACTCAGGTCTCTGGAAACACCATATATTTT. Protein sequence: CASSTQVSGNTIYF.

This clonotype was detected ten times or more. This chain's CDR3 is CASSLGQGLGTQYF. In DNA form, the CDR3 reads TGTGCCAGCAGTTTGGGCCAGGGCTTAGGGACCCAGTACTTC. The chain employs TRBV27 and TRBJ2-5, with TRBD1 as a possible D gene (5 bases). The CDR3 extends over 14 amino acids. The V gene lost 3 bases and the J gene lost 7 bases, with 15 bases spanning the gap. Germline assignment: CDR1 MNHEY and CDR2 SMNVEV (reference sequence).

CDR3 nucleotides: TGTGCCAGCAGGAGAGATCCGCCCCGCTCTGGAAACACCATATATTTT. Amino acids: CASRRDPPRSGNTIYF. The gene calls are TRBV12-3 or TRBV12-4 and TRBJ1-3; D not resolved. V dropped 6 bases and J dropped 0 bases, with 15 bases sitting between them. CDR3 length: 16 amino acids.